A single sample is the source of the 5 T cell receptor beta chains below, sequenced in a study of metastatic and nonmetastatic thyroid tumors. Treatment of any kind had been given to no patient before thyroid surgery. TCRdb redid the clone calls on the PCR reads using MiXCR. Of about 30,000 clones listed, 35% were seen once; the top ten hold 22%. Material: tumor tissue. Receptors originate from a female donor with papillary thyroid cancer or a benign thyroid nodule (not recorded which). Some clones in this sample may be carry-over from other donors' samples.

The J gene is TRBJ2-7, the V gene TRBV19, with 9 bases aligning to TRBD1. Germline assignment: CDR1 LNHDA and CDR2 SQIVND (reference sequence). The CDR3 is 13 amino acids. Trimming cost V 10 bases and J 3 bases; bases outside gene matches: 7. The CDR3 sequence is CATTGQGIYEQYF. Here the CDR3 DNA reads TGTGCCACCACCGGACAGGGGATCTACGAGCAGTACTTC.

The CDR3 protein is CASSRPDLSSGNTIYF. For the CDR3, the DNA is TGTGCCAGTAGCCGACCTGACTTGAGCTCTGGAAACACCATATATTTT. V and J are TRBV19 and TRBJ1-3; unclear D gene. This CDR3 is 16 amino acids long. In germline, CDR1 is LNHDA, CDR2 SQIVND (reference sequence). V shed 6 bases and J shed 0 bases, with 15 bases lying between them.

This clone was seen ten or more times. V gene TRBV6-1 combines with J gene TRBJ1-5, with D possibly being TRBD1 (5 bases). V shed 0 bases and J shed 14 bases, with 8 bases lying between them. This CDR3 is 11 amino acids long. Germline-derived CDR1 and CDR2 are MNHNS and SASEGT. CDR3 in DNA: TGTGCCAGCAGTGAAGCGCGGGGGAAGCATTTT. Encoded protein: CASSEARGKHF.

This chain links TRBV19 with TRBJ2-7; the match to TRBD2 covers 7 bases. Germline V gene lookup returns CDR1 LNHDA and CDR2 SQIVND (reference sequence). The CDR3 is 16 residues long. After removal of 5 bases from V and 1 base from J, the junction contained 11 bases not matched to a gene. CDR3 sequence: CASSPTSGIVSYEQYF. In nucleotides, the CDR3 is TGTGCCAGTAGTCCCACAAGCGGGATCGTTTCCTACGAGCAGTACTTC.

This sequence joins TRBV6-2 or TRBV6-3 and TRBJ2-2, with 8 bases aligning to TRBD1. The trim removed 6 bases at V and 8 bases at J, leaving 2 bases unmatched. Germline lookup yields CDR1 MNHEY and CDR2 SVGEGT. The CDR3 is 12 amino acids. The CDR3 nucleotides read TGTGCCAGCAGGGACAGGGTTGGGGAGCTGTTTTTT. It encodes CASRDRVGELFF.